This entry lists 28 T cell receptor beta chains sequenced from one sample in a study of cytomegalovirus exposure and HLA in healthy donors. The PCR made use of 60 Vbeta and 13 Jbeta primers. Produced via immunoSEQ multiplex PCR; TCRdb's table is partial and in-frame only. The sample shows about 170,000 clones, under 90% of them seen only once. Source material: PBMCs. The receptor source for this set is a man aged 25-45 years in good health and CMV-seropositive.

The chain uses TRBV4-3 and TRBJ1-2; the D gene is possibly TRBD1 (5 bases). The length of the CDR3 is 15 residues. Germline CDR1 is LGHNA and CDR2 is YSLEER. The V gene lost 4 bases and the J gene lost 4 bases, with 16 bases spanning the gap. DNA for the CDR3: TGCGCCAGCAGCCCGTCGTGGCAGGGCGGCTATGGCTACACCTTC. Translating gives CASSPSWQGGYGYTF.

The chain links TRBV11-2 to TRBJ1-2; D unresolved. V lost 1 base and J lost 2, with 5 bases in between. Germline V CDR1 and CDR2: SGHAT, FQNNGV. CDR3 length equals 13 residues. Here the CDR3 reads CASSLARNYGYTF. As DNA, the CDR3 is TGTGCCAGCAGCTTAGCCAGAAACTATGGCTACACCTTC.

The chain is built from TRBV6-6 and TRBJ1-5, with TRBD1 matching 7 bases. The CDR3 is made up of 13 amino acids. J was trimmed by 2 bases and V by 8 bases; bases with no gene match: 3. Germline V CDR1 and CDR2: MNHNY, SVGAGI (reference sequence). The CDR3 nucleotides are TGTGCCAGCGGGGACAGTGGCAATCAGCCCCAGCATTTT. Its translation is CASGDSGNQPQHF.

This sequence joins TRBV7-2 and TRBJ2-3; 13 bases align to TRBD2. The V and J ends lost 5 bases and 4 bases, in that order; junction bases with no gene match: 3. The CDR3 contains 15 residues. Germline CDR1 is SGHTA and CDR2 is FQGNSA. CDR3 region: CASSPGLAGPDTQYF. The DNA for the CDR3 is TGTGCCAGCAGCCCGGGACTAGCGGGGCCAGATACGCAGTATTTT.

The J gene is TRBJ2-7, the V gene TRBV7-2; 12 nucleotides align to TRBD2. V shed 1 base, J shed 5 bases, and the junction held 3 bases outside the gene matches. The CDR3 length is 15 residues. Germline V gives CDR1 SGHTA, CDR2 FQGNSA. CDR3 bases: TGTGCCAGCAGCTTAGGGGCTAGCGGGGGGGACGAGCAGTACTTC. It encodes CASSLGASGGDEQYF.

In this sample, this clone turned up a few times. V and J are TRBV5-4 and TRBJ1-2; 9 nucleotides line up with TRBD1. Losses at the gene ends were 1 base for V and 8 bases for J; bases not matched to a gene: 9. The CDR3 spans 15 residues. CDR1 is SGHNT, CDR2 YYREEE, per germline (reference sequence). The CDR3 sequence: CASSLWSTGGNGYTF. CDR3 DNA sequence: TGTGCCAGCAGCTTGTGGTCAACAGGGGGCAACGGCTACACCTTC.

The chain joins TRBV27 to TRBJ2-7; maybe TRBD2 (6 bases). The CDR3 is 15 residues long. CDR1 is MNHEY, CDR2 SMNVEV, per germline (reference sequence). The V end was cut by 5 bases, the J end by 3 bases, with 17 bases between. DNA for the CDR3: TGTGCCAGCAGTCCCGCCGGGACTCGACTCTACGAGCAGTACTTC. Protein: CASSPAGTRLYEQYF.

The chain combines TRBV7-9 with TRBJ1-4; 9 bases are a match to TRBD1. The germline V gene has CDR1 SEHNR and CDR2 FQNEAQ (reference sequence). The CDR3 runs to 15 residues. The J segment lost 6 bases and the V segment lost 3 bases, leaving 5 bases of the junction unmatched. The CDR3 sequence is CASSFPGQGDEKLFF. CDR3 in DNA: TGTGCCAGCAGCTTCCCGGGACAGGGAGATGAAAAACTGTTTTTT.

The gene calls are TRBV7-9 and TRBJ2-1, with D possibly matching TRBD2 (6 bases). Germline V gene sequence: CDR1 SEHNR, CDR2 FQNEAQ (reference sequence). Trimming removed 5 bases from V and 8 bases from J, with 13 bases in between. This CDR3 region has 13 residues. The CDR3 bases are TGTGCCAGCAGCCCCCGCGGGGCGTATGAGCAGTTCTTC. Translated, it gives CASSPRGAYEQFF.

The rearrangement links TRBV7-2 to TRBJ1-5; 11 bases map to TRBD1. CDR1 is SGHTA and CDR2 is FQGNSA in the germline V gene. With V trimmed by 4 bases and J by 4 bases, 3 bases remained unmatched. The CDR3 is made up of 15 amino acids. CDR3 DNA: TGTGCCAGCAGCTCCGGGACAGGGGGGAATCAGCCCCAGCATTTT. This translates into CASSSGTGGNQPQHF.

The chain carries TRBV6-5 and TRBJ2-3; possible D gene TRBD1, 6 bases. Germline CDR1 MNHEY, CDR2 SVGAGI. The CDR3 sequence is 15 residues long. Between the trimmed V and J ends, which lost 6 bases and 0 bases, there was a span of 13 bases. CDR3 in amino acids: CASSLAQGSTDTQYF. The CDR3 nucleotides read TGTGCCAGCAGCCTGGCCCAGGGGAGCACAGATACGCAGTATTTT.

V usage is TRBV19 and J usage is TRBJ1-6, with D perhaps matching TRBD1 (6 bases). With 7 bases removed from V and 5 bases from J, the gap between germline ends came to 18 bases. Germline assignment: CDR1 LNHDA and CDR2 SQIVND (reference sequence). The CDR3 loop spans 16 amino acids. The CDR3 DNA is TGTGCCAGTAAGGGTGTTCTTGGGGGCGATAATTCACCCCTCCACTTT. Translating gives CASKGVLGGDNSPLHF. Together with reference TRBV19 and TRBJ1-6, the CDR3 gives the full variable domain: DGGITQSPKYLFRKEGQNVTLSCEQNLNHDAMYWYRQDPGQGLRLIYYSQIVNDFQKGDIAEGYSVSREKKESFPLTVTSAQKNPTAFYLCASKGVLGGDNSPLHFGNGTRLTVT.

The chain recombines TRBV4-1 with TRBJ2-7, with 7 bases fitting TRBD1. The junction had 6 bases not matched to a gene; V was cut back by 0 bases and J by 4 bases. CDR1 is MGHRA and CDR2 is YSYEKL in the germline V gene. The CDR3 covers 15 residues. CDR3 nucleotide sequence: TGCGCCAGCAGCCAAGATTCGACAGGGTTGTACGAGCAGTACTTC. Translating gives CASSQDSTGLYEQYF.

This clone was picked up one time. The CDR3 nucleotides read TGTGCCAGCAGTTTATCGGGGGCAAGACAAGAGACCCAGTACTTC. Protein: CASSLSGARQETQYF. This sequence joins TRBV27 and TRBJ2-5; weak D call: TRBD1 (6 bases). This CDR3 has 15 amino acids. V shed 0 bases and J shed 2 bases, with 10 bases lying between them. The V gene's germline CDR1 is MNHEY and CDR2 SMNVEV (reference sequence).

The chain uses TRBV14 and TRBJ2-3; TRBD2 matches 11 bases. Trimming cost V 3 bases and J 4 bases; bases outside gene matches: 6. In germline, CDR1 is SGHDN, CDR2 FVKESK. The CDR3 runs to 16 residues. Written as DNA, the CDR3 is TGTGCCAGCAGCCAGTTTAGCGGGGGGGCCGCAGATACGCAGTATTTT. As protein: CASSQFSGGAADTQYF. The variable domain in full, completed from reference TRBV14 and TRBJ2-3, reads EAGVTQFPSHSVIEKGQTVTLRCDPISGHDNLYWYRRVMGKEIKFLLHFVKESKQDESGMPNNRFLAERTGGTYSTLKVQPAELEDSGVYFCASSQFSGGAADTQYFGPGTRLTVL.

The chain has TRBV5-6 and TRBJ1-6; D is perhaps TRBD1 (5 bases). Trimming removed 4 bases at V and 5 bases at J, with 13 bases between. The CDR3 has 15 residues. CDR1 and CDR2 (germline): SGHDT, YYEEEE. CDR3 amino acids: CASSPGFENNSPLHF. CDR3 bases: TGTGCCAGCAGCCCAGGGTTCGAAAATAATTCACCCCTCCACTTT.

The V gene is TRBV11-2, the J gene TRBJ2-2; 8 bases are shared with TRBD1. Germline assignment: CDR1 SGHAT and CDR2 FQNNGV. V dropped 5 bases and J dropped 0; count of bases not matched to a gene: 2. This CDR3 is 15 amino acids long. The CDR3 spells CASSGQGTNTGELFF. The CDR3 DNA follows: TGTGCCAGCAGCGGACAGGGAACGAACACCGGGGAGCTGTTTTTT.

Remarks on this clone: Other nucleotide sequences in the sample specify the same CDR3. The rearrangement uses TRBV7-9 and TRBJ2-3; D is undetermined. V was clipped by 0 bases and J by 1 base, with 5 bases between them. The CDR3 spans 14 residues. Germline loops: CDR1 SEHNR, CDR2 FQNEAQ (reference sequence). CDR3 residues: CASSLAGGTDTQYF. As DNA, the CDR3 is TGTGCCAGCAGCTTAGCGGGCGGCACAGATACGCAGTATTTT.

The rearrangement links TRBV6-6 to TRBJ2-1, with 7 bases fitting TRBD2. This CDR3 has 14 residues. Germline trimming cut 0 bases from V and 8 bases from J; bases unmatched to any gene: 4. Germline V gene data show CDR1 as MNHNY and CDR2 as SVGAGI (reference sequence). CDR3 nucleotide sequence: TGTGCCAGCAGTTACTCGGCCGCGGGGGATGAGCAGTTCTTC. Amino acid sequence: CASSYSAAGDEQFF.

V usage is TRBV13 and J usage is TRBJ1-2, with D hard to call. CDR3 length: 15 amino acids. CDR1 is PRHDT, CDR2 FYEKMQ, per germline (reference sequence). V lost 5 bases and J 1 base, leaving 14 bases between the germline ends. The CDR3 DNA sequence: TGTGCCAGCAGCCCAAACCTTGGCTTTAACTATGGCTACACCTTC. Amino acids: CASSPNLGFNYGYTF. The full variable domain, its missing parts supplied by reference TRBV13 and TRBJ1-2, is AAGVIQSPRHLIKEKRETATLKCYPIPRHDTVYWYQQGPGQDPQFLISFYEKMQSDKGSIPDRFSAQQFSDYHSELNMSSLELGDSALYFCASSPNLGFNYGYTFGSGTRLTVV.

This chain connects TRBV2 to TRBJ2-5; a possible D gene is TRBD2 (6 bases). There are 15 residues in the CDR3. The V gene lost 2 bases and the J gene lost 3 bases, with 13 bases spanning the gap. The germline V gene encodes CDR1 SNHLY and CDR2 FYNNEI. CDR3 sequence: CASSETGTFKETQYF. CDR3 in DNA: TGTGCCAGCAGTGAAACCGGGACTTTTAAAGAGACCCAGTACTTC.

J is TRBJ1-1 and V is TRBV28; 11 bases match TRBD1. The length of the CDR3 is 14 residues. The junction had 2 bases not matched to a gene; V was cut back by 4 bases and J by 4 bases. Germline CDR1 reads MDHEN; CDR2 reads SYDVKM. The CDR3 sequence: CASSWTGGGTEAFF. The CDR3 DNA reads as TGTGCCAGCAGTTGGACAGGGGGCGGCACTGAAGCTTTCTTT.

The J gene is TRBJ2-3, the V gene TRBV11-3, with D hard to call. Germline-derived CDR1 and CDR2 are SGHNT and YENEEA. V was cut by 5 bases and J by 1 base, with 16 bases left in between. This CDR3 spans 16 amino acids. CDR3 region: CASSQLMAGGTDTQYF. The CDR3 bases are TGTGCCAGCAGCCAGTTAATGGCAGGTGGCACAGATACGCAGTATTTT.

V gene TRBV6-5 combines with J gene TRBJ1-2, with 11 bases fitting TRBD1. Germline values: CDR1 MNHEY, CDR2 SVGAGI. V was pared by 2 bases and J by 7 bases, with 9 bases of the junction left unmatched. CDR3 length equals 16 residues. This CDR3 is CASSYRLDRGPGGYTF. CDR3 sequence (DNA): TGTGCCAGCAGTTACCGACTGGACAGGGGGCCTGGTGGCTACACCTTC.

The V and J genes are TRBV28 and TRBJ2-7; 9 nucleotides agree with TRBD2. V lost 5 bases, J lost 6 bases, and 11 bases stayed unmatched. The CDR3 is 15 residues long. CDR1 and CDR2 from the germline V gene are MDHEN and SYDVKM. The DNA for the CDR3 is TGTGCCAGCAGTCAACCAACCGGGACTAGCCTCGAGCAGTACTTC. Residues: CASSQPTGTSLEQYF.

This sequence joins TRBV9 and TRBJ1-1, with D unresolved. Germline V gene data show CDR1 as SGDLS and CDR2 as YYNGEE. CDR3 length equals 14 residues. The V gene lost 0 bases and the J gene lost 7 bases, with 13 bases spanning the gap. CDR3 nucleotide sequence: TGTGCCAGCAGCGTAGTGACGAGAACGGGTGAAGCTTTCTTT. This gives the protein CASSVVTRTGEAFF.

This clone was detected a few times. This chain connects TRBV10-1 to TRBJ2-1; D call uncertain. The CDR3 runs 14 residues. Germline-derived CDR1 and CDR2 are WNHNN and SYGVQD (reference sequence). V was pared by 2 bases and J by 4 bases, with 9 bases between. The CDR3 DNA reads as TGCGCCAGCAGTGAGCGCGAGATGTACAATGAGCAGTTCTTC. This codes for CASSEREMYNEQFF.

This chain links TRBV7-2 with TRBJ2-1; 11 bases line up with TRBD2. CDR1 and CDR2 from the germline V gene are SGHTA and FQGNSA. CDR3 length: 15 residues. V trimming: 8 bases; J trimming: 10 bases; junction bases outside the gene matches: 13. Here the CDR3 reads CASGFLAGGPGEQFF. Here the CDR3 DNA reads TGTGCCAGCGGATTCTTAGCGGGGGGGCCCGGGGAGCAGTTCTTC.